Below are 12 T cell receptor beta chains sequenced from a single sample in a study of T cell changes during pregnancy in multiple sclerosis (dated by TCRdb to the late 2010s). Libraries were built with the immunoSEQ multiplex PCR assay. Here the immuneACCESS table is served through TCRdb, limited to in-frame sequences with V and J called. Missing clones are a known gap in these copies; in checked studies unresolved V genes cover under half, and the rest lacks a known reason. The sample profile shows fewer than 100,000 clones; more than 85% of them were found once. Approximately 2.8% of the sample is taken by the ten largest. Source: peripheral blood, taken after pregnancy. These receptors were taken from a female donor in good health, enrolled as a control in a pregnancy study.

The gene calls are TRBV7-3 and TRBJ2-1; 7 bases agree with TRBD2. CDR3 length: 15 residues. Germline V gene data show CDR1 as SGHTA and CDR2 as FQGTGA. V trimming: 3 bases; J trimming: 4 bases; junction bases outside the gene matches: 6. The CDR3 nucleotides are TGTGCCAGCAGCTTCCTCCTAGCGGCATACAATGAGCAGTTCTTC. Translating gives CASSFLLAAYNEQFF.

This chain links TRBV4-1 with TRBJ2-5; 8 bases fit TRBD2. J gave up 2 bases and V 4 bases, and 3 bases lay outside the gene matches. The CDR3 has 14 amino acids. The germline V gene encodes CDR1 MGHRA and CDR2 YSYEKL. CDR3 bases: TGCGCCAGCAGCCCTGGGACTAGTCAAGAGACCCAGTACTTC. Its translation is CASSPGTSQETQYF.

The V call is TRBV5-6, the J call TRBJ2-2, with 11 bases lining up with TRBD1. The CDR3 contains 17 residues. Trimming at V came to 3 bases and at J to 5 bases, leaving 9 bases not matched to a gene. Germline V gene lookup returns CDR1 SGHDT and CDR2 YYEEEE. CDR3 DNA sequence: TGTGCCAGCAGCTCGCCTCTGGACAGGGGGCGAACCGGGGAGCTGTTTTTT. It yields the protein CASSSPLDRGRTGELFF.

This clone was recorded a few times. The chain has TRBV7-9 and TRBJ1-6; no clear D gene. In germline, CDR1 is SEHNR, CDR2 FQNEAQ (reference sequence). The CDR3 runs to 14 residues. V was clipped by 1 base and J by 10 bases, with 11 bases between them. The CDR3 loop reads CASSLDTSYSPLHF. Here the CDR3 DNA reads TGTGCCAGCAGCTTAGATACTAGCTACTCACCCCTCCACTTT. Full variable domain (outside the CDR3, taken from reference TRBV7-9 and TRBJ1-6): DTGVSQNPRHKITKRGQNVTFRCDPISEHNRLYWYRQTLGQGPEFLTYFQNEAQLEKSRLLSDRFSAERPKGSFSTLEIQRTEQGDSAMYLCASSLDTSYSPLHFGNGTRLTVT.

The CDR3 DNA reads as TGTGCCTGGAGTGTATTCCGTTTGGCTAGCGTCGAGACCCAGTACTTC. It specifies CAWSVFRLASVETQYF. The chain links TRBV30 to TRBJ2-5; tentatively, D is TRBD2 (6 bases). The germline gives CDR1 GTSNPN, CDR2 SVGIG (reference sequence). Trimming shortened V by 0 bases and J by 5 bases, and 19 bases separated the two germline ends. This CDR3 region has 16 residues.

The rearrangement joins TRBV5-6 to TRBJ1-1, with 7 bases matching TRBD1. This CDR3 has 14 amino acids. Per germline, CDR1 SGHDT and CDR2 YYEEEE. Trimming took 3 bases from V and 1 from J; bases not matched to a gene: 3. CDR3 coding DNA: TGTGCCAGCAGCTGGTGGACAGGGAACACTGAAGCTTTCTTT. Translation: CASSWWTGNTEAFF.

V and J are TRBV6-6 and TRBJ2-3; 7 bases line up with TRBD1. There are 16 residues in the CDR3. The V gene's germline CDR1 is MNHNY and CDR2 SVGAGI (reference sequence). Trimming cost V 6 bases and J 1 base; bases outside gene matches: 10. CDR3 amino acids: CASRPRRTGGTDTQYF. The CDR3 DNA follows: TGTGCCAGCAGACCCAGGAGGACAGGCGGCACAGATACGCAGTATTTT.

This clone has only a few counts. The rearrangement links TRBV19 to TRBJ2-1; D uncertain. CDR1 LNHDA and CDR2 SQIVND come from the germline V gene (reference sequence). Deletions cut 6 bases from V and 4 bases from J, with 7 bases between. This CDR3 is built from 12 residues. The CDR3 protein is CASSAVYNEQFF. CDR3 DNA sequence: TGTGCCAGTAGCGCAGTGTACAATGAGCAGTTCTTC.

The chain employs TRBV5-1 and TRBJ2-7; D unclear. Per the germline V gene, CDR1 is SGHRS and CDR2 is YFSETQ. V was trimmed by 0 bases and J by 2 bases, leaving 6 bases between them. This CDR3 has 13 amino acids. The CDR3 here is CASSLGSPYEQYF. The CDR3 region has the DNA TGCGCCAGCAGCTTGGGCAGTCCCTACGAGCAGTACTTC.

The rearrangement uses TRBV19 and TRBJ1-1, with D uncertain. Trimming cost V 1 base and J 6 bases, with 15 bases left between them. This CDR3 has 15 amino acids. CDR1 and CDR2 (germline): LNHDA, SQIVND (reference sequence). This CDR3 is CASSIVGIGFAEAFF. The DNA of the CDR3 is TGTGCCAGTAGTATAGTCGGGATCGGCTTTGCTGAAGCTTTCTTT.

CDR3 in DNA: TGTGCCAGCAGTTGGGGGACAGCCTCCTACAATGAGCAGTTCTTC. Protein product: CASSWGTASYNEQFF. The rearrangement uses TRBV6-5 and TRBJ2-1; TRBD1 matches at 7 bases. Per germline, CDR1 MNHEY and CDR2 SVGAGI. CDR3 length: 15 residues. V shed 4 bases and J 0 bases; nucleotides not matched to a gene: 3.

The chain links TRBV2 to TRBJ2-3; D unresolved. The CDR3 sequence is 12 residues long. CDR1 and CDR2 (germline): SNHLY, FYNNEI. The V end was cut by 7 bases, the J end by 0 bases, with 5 bases between. CDR3 region: CASIRSTDTQYF. Here the CDR3 DNA reads TGTGCCAGCATCCGTAGCACAGATACGCAGTATTTT.